The 19 T cell receptor beta chains in this list originate from one sample, sequenced in a study of graft-versus-host responses after intestinal transplantation. What these receptors recognize is not known. This table comes from immunoSEQ multiplex PCR, and its TCRdb copy is limited to in-frame clones, with some not included. Of around 89,000 clones in the sample, 85% to 95% are singletons; the top ten hold around 0.38%. The source was unstimulated CD8+ T cells sorted from spleen or lymph node cells, collected before transplant. These receptor sequences come from a human donor who was the organ donor for an intestinal transplant.

V gene TRBV25-1 combines with J gene TRBJ1-2, with D possibly matching TRBD1 (5 bases). This CDR3 has 15 residues. Trimming left V 3 bases short and J 5 bases short, with 16 bases between. Germline V gene lookup returns CDR1 MGHDK and CDR2 SYGVNS. CDR3 coding DNA: TGTGCCAGCAGTGAGGGGCGGACCTTAGGGTATGGCTACACCTTC. This gives the protein CASSEGRTLGYGYTF.

The rearrangement links TRBV27 to TRBJ2-1; 9 bases map to TRBD1. Germline CDR1 MNHEY, CDR2 SMNVEV (reference sequence). The CDR3 has 15 amino acids. Trimming removed 5 bases from V and 6 bases from J; junction bases left unmatched: 8. The CDR3 coding sequence is TGTGCCAGCAGTCCGGACAGGGGTCTTACCAATGAGCAGTTCTTC. Translating it yields CASSPDRGLTNEQFF.

This chain connects TRBV27 to TRBJ2-3, with TRBD2 as a possible D gene (5 bases). Trimming pared 3 bases from V and 1 base from J, leaving 8 bases between. Germline V gene lookup returns CDR1 MNHEY and CDR2 SMNVEV (reference sequence). The CDR3 is made up of 14 amino acids. The CDR3 nucleotides are TGTGCCAGCAGTTTTCTGAGGGGCACAGATACGCAGTATTTT. Translation gives CASSFLRGTDTQYF.

This chain connects TRBV7-3 to TRBJ2-1; 11 bases align to TRBD2. V lost 0 bases and J lost 8; bases outside the gene matches: 6. This CDR3 is 16 amino acids long. Germline lookup yields CDR1 SGHTA and CDR2 FQGTGA. CDR3 DNA: TGTGCCAGCAGCTTAACTACTAGCGGGGGTCGAGATGAGCAGTTCTTC. It translates to CASSLTTSGGRDEQFF.

To note about this clone: Sequence at one end of the junction differs from germline and may be a read error. This rearrangement joins TRBV7-7 to TRBJ2-7; TRBD2 matches 8 bases. The CDR3 runs 13 residues. Germline CDR1 and CDR2: SSHAT and FNYEAQ (reference sequence). Here the CDR3 reads CASSLSGGYEQYF. For the CDR3, the DNA is TGTGCTAGCAGCTTAAGCGGGGGCTACGAGCAGTACTTC.

The chain recombines TRBV7-3 with TRBJ2-1, with 10 bases fitting TRBD1. Per the germline V gene, CDR1 is SGHTA and CDR2 is FQGTGA. This CDR3 contains 15 residues. V was clipped by 6 bases and J by 3 bases; unmatched bases: 5. The CDR3 DNA follows: TGTGCCAGCAGTCGGACAGGGGGGGACTACAATGAGCAGTTCTTC. The encoded protein is CASSRTGGDYNEQFF.

This chain joins TRBV4-1 and TRBJ2-2; TRBD2 matches at 10 bases. After removal of 5 bases from V and 8 bases from J, the junction contained 20 bases not matched to a gene. Germline V gene lookup returns CDR1 MGHRA and CDR2 YSYEKL. The CDR3 has 19 amino acids. The CDR3 DNA reads TGCGCCAGCAGCTCCGATAGGGGGTTGAGCGGGGGGGCACCGGGGGAGCTGTTTTTT. Translating it yields CASSSDRGLSGGAPGELFF.

The chain recombines TRBV25-1 with TRBJ2-7, with 7 bases aligning to TRBD1. Trimming removed 6 bases from V and 4 bases from J; junction bases left unmatched: 3. The CDR3 has 12 amino acids. Germline V gives CDR1 MGHDK, CDR2 SYGVNS. As DNA, the CDR3 is TGTGCCAGCAGGAGACAGGGATACGAGCAGTACTTC. This translates into CASRRQGYEQYF.

V is TRBV7-9 and J is TRBJ2-3; D is unclear. CDR3 length: 12 residues. Germline V gives CDR1 SEHNR, CDR2 FQNEAQ (reference sequence). Trimming removed 5 bases at V and 3 bases at J, with 6 bases between. Here the CDR3 reads CASSTGTDTQYF. In DNA, the CDR3 is TGTGCCAGCAGCACCGGTACAGATACGCAGTATTTT.

This clone was found once. The chain recombines TRBV4-1 with TRBJ1-2; D is unresolved. The CDR3 covers 13 residues. Germline V CDR1 and CDR2: MGHRA, YSYEKL. V lost 1 base, J lost 8 bases, and 11 bases lay in between. The CDR3 sequence is CASSQANFEGYTF. The CDR3 bases are TGCGCCAGCAGCCAAGCCAACTTTGAAGGCTACACCTTC.

The gene calls are TRBV13 and TRBJ2-5, with 15 bases fitting TRBD2. This CDR3 region has 17 residues. Losses at the gene ends were 5 bases for V and 5 bases for J; bases not matched to a gene: 9. Germline-derived CDR1 and CDR2 are PRHDT and FYEKMQ (reference sequence). The CDR3 protein is CASSPGTSGGPGETQYF. CDR3 DNA: TGTGCCAGCAGCCCGGGGACTAGCGGGGGGCCAGGGGAGACCCAGTACTTC. The complete variable domain, with remaining parts taken from reference TRBV13 and TRBJ2-5, reads AAGVIQSPRHLIKEKRETATLKCYPIPRHDTVYWYQQGPGQDPQFLISFYEKMQSDKGSIPDRFSAQQFSDYHSELNMSSLELGDSALYFCASSPGTSGGPGETQYFGPGTRLLVL.

This chain connects TRBV5-4 to TRBJ1-1; tentatively, D is TRBD1 (6 bases). Germline assignment: CDR1 SGHNT and CDR2 YYREEE (reference sequence). The V gene lost 1 base and the J gene lost 2 bases, with 12 bases spanning the gap. The CDR3 is made up of 15 amino acids. The CDR3 bases are TGTGCCAGCAGCTTGCCAGGGGCGGGTAACACTGAAGCTTTCTTT. It specifies CASSLPGAGNTEAFF. The whole variable domain, remainder taken from reference TRBV5-4 and TRBJ1-1, is ETGVTQSPTHLIKTRGQQVTLRCSSQSGHNTVSWYQQALGQGPQFIFQYYREEENGRGNFPPRFSGLQFPNYSSELNVNALELDDSALYLCASSLPGAGNTEAFFGQGTRLTVV.

About this clone itself: Other DNA sequences in this specimen translate into the identical CDR3. CDR3: CASSLPGGYEQYF. CDR3 coding DNA: TGTGCCAGCAGCCTACCGGGAGGCTACGAGCAGTACTTC. The rearrangement joins TRBV7-9 to TRBJ2-7; TRBD2 matches at 7 bases. Trimming removed 5 bases from V and 3 bases from J; junction bases left unmatched: 4. This CDR3 contains 13 residues. Per the germline V gene, CDR1 is SEHNR and CDR2 is FQNEAQ (reference sequence).

The chain carries TRBV7-9 and TRBJ1-1; 9 positions match TRBD1. Germline V lookup: CDR1 SEHNR, CDR2 FQNEAQ (reference sequence). V lost 5 bases to trimming and J lost 3 bases; unmatched junction nucleotides: 7. The CDR3 contains 15 residues. CDR3 sequence reads: CASSLGTGTDTEAFF. CDR3 bases: TGTGCCAGCAGCCTCGGGACAGGGACGGACACTGAAGCTTTCTTT.

The V call is TRBV7-3, the J call TRBJ2-7, with D perhaps matching TRBD1 (6 bases). This CDR3 comprises 13 residues. V was shortened by 2 bases and J by 7 bases, with 12 bases between the two germline ends. In germline, CDR1 is SGHTA, CDR2 FQGTGA. The CDR3, as DNA: TGTGCCAGCAGCTTAGAGCAGGGGCAGGAGCAGTACTTC. It encodes CASSLEQGQEQYF.

The V call is TRBV5-5, the J call TRBJ1-2; a possible D gene is TRBD1 (5 bases). Germline lookup yields CDR1 SGHKS and CDR2 YYEKEE (reference sequence). Deletions cut 2 bases from V and 8 bases from J, with 13 bases between. The CDR3 consists of 13 residues. The CDR3 bases are TGTGCCAGCAGCTTTGGCACTTCAGGGGGCTACACCTTC. It translates to CASSFGTSGGYTF.

V usage is TRBV9 and J usage is TRBJ2-7; unclear D gene. There are 15 residues in the CDR3. Germline assignment: CDR1 SGDLS and CDR2 YYNGEE. V dropped 3 bases and J dropped 0 bases, with 13 bases sitting between them. CDR3 coding DNA: TGTGCCAGCAGCGCCCGCCCAACGAGCTCCTACGAGCAGTACTTC. Translation gives CASSARPTSSYEQYF.

V usage is TRBV6-5 and J usage is TRBJ1-5; 12 bases line up with TRBD1. Germline loops: CDR1 MNHEY, CDR2 SVGAGI. The CDR3 runs to 14 residues. Trimming removed 5 bases from V and 6 bases from J; junction bases left unmatched: 2. CDR3 residues: CASSRDRGPQPQHF. CDR3 nucleotide sequence: TGTGCCAGCAGTCGGGACAGGGGGCCTCAGCCCCAGCATTTT.

The chain combines TRBV5-6 with TRBJ1-5; a possible D gene is TRBD1 (5 bases). Trimming pared 0 bases from V and 7 bases from J, leaving 11 bases between. The CDR3 runs 14 residues. Germline CDR1 and CDR2: SGHDT and YYEEEE. The CDR3 sequence is CASSLAAGFQPQHF. The CDR3 coding sequence is TGTGCCAGCAGCTTGGCGGCAGGGTTCCAGCCCCAGCATTTT.